A selection of T cell receptor beta chains follows, all from one sample in a study of CD8 T cells in ankylosing spondylitis. TCRdb reprocessed the 5' RACE reads with MiXCR, giving one entry per CDR3 protein. The sample has about 400,000 distinct CDR3 sequences; about 20% are singletons. The specimen sequenced was blood, either unsorted or a sorted T cell fraction (not recorded which). The source of these receptors is a male donor with ankylosing spondylitis or in good health (not recorded which). Each CDR3 is given with its conserved first and last residue. Fields, in order: J gene, clone size, V gene, D gene, CDR3 protein, CDR3 DNA. The D gene is left open where the match is weak. Clone size is stated in some rows and not others, as once, few, many or a class when expanded.

j_gene: TRBJ1-3; abundance: few; v_gene: TRBV12-3/TRBV12-4; d_gene: .; CDR3aa: CASSFGASSGNTIYF; CDR3nt: TGTGCCAGCAGTTTCGGGGCTTCCTCTGGAAACACCATATATTTT
j_gene: TRBJ2-3; abundance: .; v_gene: TRBV12-3/TRBV12-4; d_gene: TRBD2; CDR3aa: CASSWTSGADTQYF; CDR3nt: TGTGCCAGCAGTTGGACTAGCGGGGCAGATACGCAGTATTTT
j_gene: TRBJ2-1; abundance: .; v_gene: TRBV5-5; d_gene: .; CDR3aa: CASSQAAESYNEQFF; CDR3nt: TGTGCCAGCAGTCAGGCGGCGGAGTCCTACAATGAGCAGTTCTTC
j_gene: TRBJ2-7; abundance: few; v_gene: TRBV2; d_gene: .; CDR3aa: CASTRGGPYEQYF; CDR3nt: TGTGCCAGCACTAGGGGGGGCCCCTACGAGCAGTACTTC
j_gene: TRBJ2-1; abundance: .; v_gene: TRBV3-1; d_gene: .; CDR3aa: CASSQGQGDEQFF; CDR3nt: TGTGCCAGCAGCCAAGGGCAGGGCGATGAGCAGTTCTTC
j_gene: TRBJ2-7; abundance: few; v_gene: TRBV18; d_gene: .; CDR3aa: CASSPPNYEQYF; CDR3nt: TGTGCCAGCTCACCCCCTAACTACGAGCAGTACTTC
j_gene: TRBJ2-2; abundance: few; v_gene: TRBV12-3/TRBV12-4; d_gene: TRBD2; CDR3aa: CASSSGGAAGELFF; CDR3nt: TGTGCCAGCAGTAGCGGGGGGGCTGCCGGGGAGCTGTTTTTT
j_gene: TRBJ2-7; abundance: few; v_gene: TRBV4-1; d_gene: .; CDR3aa: CASSLFGPSTHEQYF; CDR3nt: TGCGCCAGCAGCCTTTTCGGGCCTAGCACCCACGAGCAGTACTTC
j_gene: TRBJ2-7; abundance: .; v_gene: TRBV6-1; d_gene: .; CDR3aa: CASSERGPSYEQYF; CDR3nt: TGTGCCAGCAGTGAGCGGGGGCCTTCCTACGAGCAGTACTTC
j_gene: TRBJ2-5; abundance: few; v_gene: TRBV12-3/TRBV12-4; d_gene: .; CDR3aa: CASSLGIRVTQYF; CDR3nt: TGTGCCAGCAGTTTAGGGATTCGGGTAACCCAGTACTTC
j_gene: TRBJ2-7; abundance: few; v_gene: TRBV12-3/TRBV12-4; d_gene: .; CDR3aa: CASSSIAAYEQYF; CDR3nt: TGTGCCAGCAGTTCCATAGCAGCCTACGAGCAGTACTTC
j_gene: TRBJ2-2; abundance: few; v_gene: TRBV12-3/TRBV12-4; d_gene: .; CDR3aa: CASNLKGVAGELFF; CDR3nt: TGTGCCAGCAATCTTAAGGGGGTCGCCGGGGAGCTGTTTTTT
j_gene: TRBJ2-3; abundance: .; v_gene: TRBV6-4; d_gene: TRBD2; CDR3aa: CASSEGTSGTDTQYF; CDR3nt: TGTGCCAGCAGTGAGGGGACTAGCGGAACAGATACGCAGTATTTT
j_gene: TRBJ2-7; abundance: .; v_gene: TRBV12-3/TRBV12-4; d_gene: TRBD2; CDR3aa: CASSPRLAGSFHYEQYF; CDR3nt: TGTGCCAGCAGTCCCAGACTAGCGGGGAGCTTCCATTACGAGCAGTACTTC
j_gene: TRBJ1-1; abundance: few; v_gene: TRBV4-2; d_gene: .; CDR3aa: CASSPDYGTNTEAFF; CDR3nt: TGTGCCAGCAGCCCCGACTACGGGACGAACACTGAAGCTTTCTTT